This TCR beta chain was observed in a study of patients and donors after allogeneic stem cell transplantation. TCRdb independently ran MiXCR on the RT-PCR reads; one entry per CDR3 protein. The profile shows around 23,000 distinct CDR3 sequences, around 29% of them singletons. The V gene lost 2 bases and the J gene lost 10 bases, with 11 bases spanning the gap. Germline loops: CDR1 MDHEN, CDR2 SYDVKM. The CDR3 extends over 12 amino acids. Sequenced input: blood, either unsorted or a sorted T cell fraction (not recorded which). This clonotype originated in a human donor who was either an allogeneic HSCT recipient or a stem cell or donor lymphocyte infusion donor (not recorded which). It is not recorded whose cells these are; they may come from a transplant donor. The chain carries TRBV28 and TRBJ1-1; D remains unclear. In nucleotides, the CDR3 is TGTGCCAGCAGTTTAGGGCCCCTTGGAGCTTTCTTT. Its translation: CASSLGPLGAFF. The whole variable domain, filled in from reference TRBV28 and TRBJ1-1, reads DVKVTQSSRYLVKRTGEKVFLECVQDMDHENMFWYRQDPGLGLRLIYFSYDVKMKEKGDIPEGYSVSREKKERFSLILESASTNQTSMYLCASSLGPLGAFFGQGTRLTVV.